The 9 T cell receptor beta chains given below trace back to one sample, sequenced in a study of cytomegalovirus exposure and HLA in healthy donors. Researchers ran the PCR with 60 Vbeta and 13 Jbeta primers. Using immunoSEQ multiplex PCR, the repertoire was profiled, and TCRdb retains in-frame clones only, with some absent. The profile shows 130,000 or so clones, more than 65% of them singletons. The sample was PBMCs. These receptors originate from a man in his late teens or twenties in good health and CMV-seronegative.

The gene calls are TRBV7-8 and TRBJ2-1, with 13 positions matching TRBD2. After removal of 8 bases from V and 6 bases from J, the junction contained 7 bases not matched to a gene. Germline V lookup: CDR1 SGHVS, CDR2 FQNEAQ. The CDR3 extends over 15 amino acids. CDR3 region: CASGPTSGGINEQFF. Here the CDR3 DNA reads TGTGCCAGCGGTCCGACTAGCGGGGGGATCAATGAGCAGTTCTTC.

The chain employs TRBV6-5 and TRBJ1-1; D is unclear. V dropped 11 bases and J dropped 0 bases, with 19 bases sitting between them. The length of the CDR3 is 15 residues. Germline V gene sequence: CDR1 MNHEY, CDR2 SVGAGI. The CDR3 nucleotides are TGTGCCTGCGCCGAGGGAATCGGGATGAACACTGAAGCTTTCTTT. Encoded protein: CACAEGIGMNTEAFF.

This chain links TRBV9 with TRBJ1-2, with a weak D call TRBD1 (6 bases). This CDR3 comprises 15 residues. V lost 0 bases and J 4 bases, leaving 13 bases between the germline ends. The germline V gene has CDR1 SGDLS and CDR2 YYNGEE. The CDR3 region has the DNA TGTGCCAGCAGCGTAGGAACAGGGTCGATCTATGGCTACACCTTC. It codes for CASSVGTGSIYGYTF.

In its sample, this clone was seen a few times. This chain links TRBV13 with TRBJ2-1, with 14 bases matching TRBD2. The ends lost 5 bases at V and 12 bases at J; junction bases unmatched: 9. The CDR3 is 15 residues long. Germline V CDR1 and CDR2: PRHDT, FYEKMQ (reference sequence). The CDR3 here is CASSDPGLAGEWQFF. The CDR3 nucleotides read TGTGCCAGCAGCGATCCGGGACTAGCGGGGGAGTGGCAGTTCTTC.

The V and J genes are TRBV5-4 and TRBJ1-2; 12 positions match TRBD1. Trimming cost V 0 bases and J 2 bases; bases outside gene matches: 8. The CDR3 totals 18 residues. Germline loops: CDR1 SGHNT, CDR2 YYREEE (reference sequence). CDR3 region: CASSLGDRGRGGNYGYTF. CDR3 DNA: TGTGCCAGCAGCTTGGGGGACAGGGGGCGCGGGGGGAACTATGGCTACACCTTC.

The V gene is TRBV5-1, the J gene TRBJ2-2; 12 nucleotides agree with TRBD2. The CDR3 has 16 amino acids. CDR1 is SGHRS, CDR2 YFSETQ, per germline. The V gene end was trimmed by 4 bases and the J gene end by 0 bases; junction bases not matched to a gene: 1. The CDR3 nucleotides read TGCGCCAGCAGCCGGACTAGCGGGGCGAACACCGGGGAGCTGTTTTTT. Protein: CASSRTSGANTGELFF.

The CDR3 sequence: CASSSQGWGTEAFF. The CDR3 region has the DNA TGTGCCAGCAGCTCTCAGGGGTGGGGGACTGAAGCTTTCTTT. This chain connects TRBV7-9 to TRBJ1-1; D is possibly TRBD1 (6 bases). This CDR3 spans 14 amino acids. Germline V gene sequence: CDR1 SEHNR, CDR2 FQNEAQ (reference sequence). Between the trimmed V and J ends, which lost 4 bases and 5 bases, there was a span of 14 bases.

The CDR3 nucleotides are TGCGCCAGCAGCTTGATGGACCCCGGGGCCGGGGAGCTGTTTTTT. Its protein product is CASSLMDPGAGELFF. The chain is built from TRBV5-1 and TRBJ2-2; a weak D match, TRBD2 (5 bases). Looked up from germline, CDR1 is SGHRS and CDR2 is YFSETQ. The V and J ends lost 1 base and 6 bases respectively, with 13 bases between them. The CDR3 runs 15 residues.

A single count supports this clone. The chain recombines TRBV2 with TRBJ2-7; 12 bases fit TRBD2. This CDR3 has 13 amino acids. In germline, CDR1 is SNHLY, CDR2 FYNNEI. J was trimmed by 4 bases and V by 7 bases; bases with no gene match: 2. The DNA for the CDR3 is TGTGCCAGCACTAGCGGGGGGGATTACGAGCAGTACTTC. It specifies CASTSGGDYEQYF. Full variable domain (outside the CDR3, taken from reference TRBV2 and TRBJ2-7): EPEVTQTPSHQVTQMGQEVILRCVPISNHLYFYWYRQILGQKVEFLVSFYNNEISEKSEIFDDQFSVERPDGSNFTLKIRSTKLEDSAMYFCASTSGGDYEQYFGPGTRLTVT.